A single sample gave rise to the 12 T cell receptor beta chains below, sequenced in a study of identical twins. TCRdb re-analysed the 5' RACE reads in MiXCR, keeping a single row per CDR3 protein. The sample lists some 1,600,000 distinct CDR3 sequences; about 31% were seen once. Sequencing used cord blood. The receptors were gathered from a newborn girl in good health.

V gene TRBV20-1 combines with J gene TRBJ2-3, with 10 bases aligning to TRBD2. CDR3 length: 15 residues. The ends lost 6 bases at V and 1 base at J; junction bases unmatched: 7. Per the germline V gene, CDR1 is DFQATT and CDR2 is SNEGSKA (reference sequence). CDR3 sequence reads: CSAAPGTSGTDTQYF. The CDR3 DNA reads TGCAGTGCCGCACCCGGGACTAGCGGCACAGATACGCAGTATTTT.

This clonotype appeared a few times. The CDR3 loop is CSGGTSPDTQYF. The CDR3 DNA sequence: TGCAGTGGCGGGACTAGCCCTGATACGCAGTATTTT. The chain joins TRBV20-1 to TRBJ2-3; 9 bases agree with TRBD2. The germline V gene has CDR1 DFQATT and CDR2 SNEGSKA (reference sequence). The CDR3 loop spans 12 amino acids. With V trimmed by 7 bases and J by 6 bases, 5 bases remained unmatched.

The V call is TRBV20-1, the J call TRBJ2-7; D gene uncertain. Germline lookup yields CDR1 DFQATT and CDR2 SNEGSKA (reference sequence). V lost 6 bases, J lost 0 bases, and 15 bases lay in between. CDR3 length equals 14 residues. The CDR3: CSASGLWSSYEQYF. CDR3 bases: TGCAGTGCCAGTGGTCTCTGGAGCTCCTACGAGCAGTACTTC.

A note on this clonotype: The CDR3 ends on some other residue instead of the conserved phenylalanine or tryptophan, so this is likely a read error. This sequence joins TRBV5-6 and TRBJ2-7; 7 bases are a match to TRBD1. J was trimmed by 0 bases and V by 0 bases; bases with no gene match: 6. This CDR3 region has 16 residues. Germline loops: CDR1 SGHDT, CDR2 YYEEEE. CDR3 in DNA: TGTGCCAGCAGCTTGGAAATGACAGGGTACTCCTACGAGCAGTACTTA. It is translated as CASSLEMTGYSYEQYL.

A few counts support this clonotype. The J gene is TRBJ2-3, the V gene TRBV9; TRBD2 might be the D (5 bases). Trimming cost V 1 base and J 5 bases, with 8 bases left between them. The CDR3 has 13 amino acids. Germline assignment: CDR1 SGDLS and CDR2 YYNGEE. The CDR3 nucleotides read TGTGCCAGCAGCGTAACGGCGGGAGATACGCAGTATTTT. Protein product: CASSVTAGDTQYF.

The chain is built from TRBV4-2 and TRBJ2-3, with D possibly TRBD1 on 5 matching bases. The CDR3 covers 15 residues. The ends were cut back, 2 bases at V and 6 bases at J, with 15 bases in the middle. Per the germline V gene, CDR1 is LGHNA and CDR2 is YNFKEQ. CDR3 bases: TGTGCCAGCAGCCAAAGGATCCAGGGCCACGATACGCAGTATTTT. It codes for CASSQRIQGHDTQYF.

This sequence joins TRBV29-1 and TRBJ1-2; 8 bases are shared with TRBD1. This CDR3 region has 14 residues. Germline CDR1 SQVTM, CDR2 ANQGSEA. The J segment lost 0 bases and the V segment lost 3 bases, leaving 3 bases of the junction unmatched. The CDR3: CSVEWDRTNYGYTF. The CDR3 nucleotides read TGCAGCGTTGAGTGGGACAGGACTAACTATGGCTACACCTTC. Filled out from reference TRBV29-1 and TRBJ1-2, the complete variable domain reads SAVISQKPSRDICQRGTSLTIQCQVDSQVTMMFWYRQQPGQSLTLIATANQGSEATYESGFVIDKFPISRPNLTFSTLTVSNMSPEDSSIYLCSVEWDRTNYGYTFGSGTRLTVV.

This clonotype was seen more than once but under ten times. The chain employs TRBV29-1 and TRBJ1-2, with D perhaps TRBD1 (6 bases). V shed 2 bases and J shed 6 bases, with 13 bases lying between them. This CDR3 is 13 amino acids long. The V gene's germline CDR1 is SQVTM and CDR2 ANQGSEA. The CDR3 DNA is TGCAGCGTTGAACCCTACTACAGGGATGGCTACACCTTC. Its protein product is CSVEPYYRDGYTF.

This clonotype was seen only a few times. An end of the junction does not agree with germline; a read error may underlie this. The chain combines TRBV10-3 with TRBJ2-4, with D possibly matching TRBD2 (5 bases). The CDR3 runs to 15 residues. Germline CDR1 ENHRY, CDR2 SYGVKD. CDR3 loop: CAINEGQGAKNIQYF. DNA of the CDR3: TGTGCCATCAATGAGGGCCAAGGAGCCAAAAACATTCAGTACTTC.

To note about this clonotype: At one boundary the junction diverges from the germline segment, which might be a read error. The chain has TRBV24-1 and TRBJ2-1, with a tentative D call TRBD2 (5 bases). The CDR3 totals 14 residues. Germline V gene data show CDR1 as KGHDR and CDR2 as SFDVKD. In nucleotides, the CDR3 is TGTGCCACCGGGCCGGGGATCTCCTACAATGTGCAGTTCTTC. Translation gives CATGPGISYNVQFF.

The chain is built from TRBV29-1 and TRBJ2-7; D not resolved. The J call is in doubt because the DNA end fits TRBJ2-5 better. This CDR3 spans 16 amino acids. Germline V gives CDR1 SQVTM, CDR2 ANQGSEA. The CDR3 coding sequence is TGCAGCGTTTCCGGGTCCCCTCTTTCCCCCCGAGAGACCCAGTACTTC. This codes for CSVSGSPLSPRETQYF.

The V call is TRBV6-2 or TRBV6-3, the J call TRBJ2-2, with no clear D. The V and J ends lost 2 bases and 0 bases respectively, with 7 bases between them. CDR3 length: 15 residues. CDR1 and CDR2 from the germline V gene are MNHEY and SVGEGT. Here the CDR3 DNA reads TGTGCCAGCAGTTACCCTAGGACGAACACCGGGGAGCTGTTTTTT. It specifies CASSYPRTNTGELFF.